This T cell receptor (beta chain) was sequenced during a study of radiation and T cells in renal cell carcinoma (dated by TCRdb to 2020 to 2021). In the study overall: The samples were drawn from a clinical trial, where primary renal cell carcinomas were treated with 15 Gy of stereotactic body radiation therapy and then removed by nephrectomy 4 weeks afterward. In total, roughly 53 samples underwent TCR beta sequencing: 25 or so tumors plus 27 peripheral blood samples. In the 55 or so samples combined, some 4,000,000 unique CDR3 nucleotide sequences were found, encoding 2.5 million or so unique CDR3 amino acid sequences.

Based on the germline V gene, the CDR1 and CDR2 sequences are SNHLY and FYNNEI. The CDR3 goes from the cysteine to the phenylalanine over 14 residues. The DNA shown is the 42-base CDR3, in frame from base 1. From V the trimming removes 6 bases and from J it removes 6 bases, while the gene matches leave 9 bases of the junction unaccounted for. Concerning this clone: Its binding antigen is unknown. No per-base quality is available; no much larger clone lies one base away.

Interpreted using the paper, the time point label stands for: blood 2 weeks post-SBRT. In light of the paper, this sample's treatment or condition label describes: 15 Gy SBRT to primary tumor, nephrectomy 4 weeks later. To follow tumor-enriched clonotypes, peripheral blood was collected serially from radiation-treated patients at baseline and again at 2 weeks and 4 weeks after SBRT. Every patient's renal cell carcinoma showed clear cell pathology. Genomic DNA for TCR sequencing was prepared using the QIAamp DNA Blood Mini Kit (Qiagen). The analyses included just those samples that passed every quality control check. The immunoSEQ kit was used, according to the manufacturer's recommendations, to generate TCR beta libraries from genomic DNA. To prepare libraries, a first multiplex PCR with proprietary primers was run, followed by a second PCR that added unique barcodes, and a bead cleanup was done after each round. Each sample batch included a kit-provided positive control reaction and a negative control reaction. The final libraries underwent checking on an Agilent 4200 TapeStation D1000 ScreenTape, volumetric pooling, and quantification by qPCR. Sequencing was performed on an Illumina NextSeq500 using a MidOutput 150-cycle cartridge, with 156 Read1 cycles, 15 Index1 cycles, and the kit custom primers. The pooled library was loaded at 1.0 pM, and about 20% PhiX control was spiked in. As for the original processing: The vendor-processed data were analyzed in R, and a clonotype was defined as all T cells that share the same CDR3 nucleotide sequence. In the clone abundance analyses, frequencies were normalized to the 10,000 most abundant clones in each sample. Before analysis, public T cell clones were removed, and these numbered fewer than five per sample on average. An abundance difference of at least 32-fold between compartments was the criterion for calling clonotypes tumor-enriched or baseline blood-enriched. A beta-binomial differential abundance model was used to identify clonotypes that were expanded or contracted between blood time points. Tumor-blood repertoire similarity was measured with the Baroni-Urbani and Buser coefficient, and group comparisons used two-tailed Wilcoxon tests in R. Not all clones reach the TCRdb copy of this immuneACCESS table, which keeps in-frame sequences only. Checked studies attribute under half of the gap to unresolved V genes and leave the rest unexplained. V and J calls plus clone size are reproduced from that table; the DNA served to infer D and trimming. In this sample the table shows roughly 75,000 clones, roughly 80% of which occur a single time. The top ten constitute about 6% of the sample.

Overall study results and their limits: No pretreatment tumor biopsies were available, so the baseline intratumoral presence of clonotypes could not be determined. Top tumor clonotypes rose in blood from baseline to 2 weeks post-radiation, then contracted by 4 weeks, suggesting transient expansion of tumor-resident clones. With a single-armed trial design, the study had no way to address how radiation dose or scheduling affects the TCR repertoire. Changes in the blood repertoire were not tracked past 4 weeks after treatment.

The material was blood, obtained from a patient whose treatment included radiotherapy and nephrectomy. This clonotype was obtained from a man aged 60-69 years with renal cell carcinoma. The chain is encoded by TRBV2 joined to TRBJ1-2; TRBD1 matches 8 bases in the middle. The CDR3 amino acid sequence is: CASRGQVGIDGYTF. At the DNA level, the sequence is TGTGCCAGCAGGGGACAGGTCGGAATAGATGGCTACACCTTC.